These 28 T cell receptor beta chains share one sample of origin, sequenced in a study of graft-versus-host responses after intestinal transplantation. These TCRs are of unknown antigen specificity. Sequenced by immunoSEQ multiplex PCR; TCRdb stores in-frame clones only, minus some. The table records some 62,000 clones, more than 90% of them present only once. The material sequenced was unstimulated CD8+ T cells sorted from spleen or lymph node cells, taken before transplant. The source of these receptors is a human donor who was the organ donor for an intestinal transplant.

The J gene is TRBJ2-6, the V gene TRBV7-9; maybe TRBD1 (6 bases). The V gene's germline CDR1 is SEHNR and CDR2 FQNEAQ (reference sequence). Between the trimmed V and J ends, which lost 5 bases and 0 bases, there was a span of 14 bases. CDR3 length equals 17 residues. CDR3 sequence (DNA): TGTGCCAGCAGCCGACCGTCGACAGGCTCTGGGGCCAACGTCCTGACTTTC. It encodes CASSRPSTGSGANVLTF.

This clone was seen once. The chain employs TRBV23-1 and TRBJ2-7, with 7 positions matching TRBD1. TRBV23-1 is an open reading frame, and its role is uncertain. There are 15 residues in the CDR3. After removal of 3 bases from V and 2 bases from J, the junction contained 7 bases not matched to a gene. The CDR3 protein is CASSHSGTEPYEQYF. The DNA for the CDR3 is TGCGCCAGCAGTCACTCCGGGACAGAGCCCTACGAGCAGTACTTC.

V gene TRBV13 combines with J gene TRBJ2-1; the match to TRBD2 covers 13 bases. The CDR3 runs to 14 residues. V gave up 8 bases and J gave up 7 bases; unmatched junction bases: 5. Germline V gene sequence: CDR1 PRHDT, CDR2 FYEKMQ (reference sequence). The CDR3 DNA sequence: TGTGCCAGCGGGAGGACTAGCGGGAGAAATGAGCAGTTCTTC. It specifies CASGRTSGRNEQFF.

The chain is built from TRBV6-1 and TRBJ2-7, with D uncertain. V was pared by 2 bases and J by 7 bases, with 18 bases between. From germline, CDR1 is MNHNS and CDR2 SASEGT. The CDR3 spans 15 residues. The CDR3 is CASSEQPPPNSEQYF. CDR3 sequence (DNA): TGTGCCAGCAGTGAACAACCTCCTCCGAATAGTGAGCAGTACTTC.

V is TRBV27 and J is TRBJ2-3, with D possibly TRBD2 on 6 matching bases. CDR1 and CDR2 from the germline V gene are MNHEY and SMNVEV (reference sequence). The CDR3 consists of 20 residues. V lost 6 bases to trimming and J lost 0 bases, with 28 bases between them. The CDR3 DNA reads TGTGCCAGCAGCCTGGCTTTCGGGACTCTTGCCAGACCAAGCACAGATACGCAGTATTTT. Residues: CASSLAFGTLARPSTDTQYF.

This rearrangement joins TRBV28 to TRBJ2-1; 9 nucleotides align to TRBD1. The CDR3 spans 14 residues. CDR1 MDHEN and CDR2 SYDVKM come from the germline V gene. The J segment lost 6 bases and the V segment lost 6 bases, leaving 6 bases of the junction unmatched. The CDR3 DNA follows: TGTGCCAGCAGACCCGGGACAGGGTTCAATGAGCAGTTCTTC. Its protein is CASRPGTGFNEQFF.

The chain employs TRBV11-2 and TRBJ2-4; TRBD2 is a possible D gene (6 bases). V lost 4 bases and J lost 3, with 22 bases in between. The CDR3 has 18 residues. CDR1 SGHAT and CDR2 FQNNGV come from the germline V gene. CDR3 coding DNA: TGTGCCAGCAGCTCGGGACGTTCGGACTATGGAGACAAAAACATTCAGTACTTC. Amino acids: CASSSGRSDYGDKNIQYF.

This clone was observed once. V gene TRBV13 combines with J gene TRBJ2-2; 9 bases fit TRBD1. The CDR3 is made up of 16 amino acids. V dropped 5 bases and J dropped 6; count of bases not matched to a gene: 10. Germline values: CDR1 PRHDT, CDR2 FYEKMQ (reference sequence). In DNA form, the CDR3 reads TGTGCCAGCAGCGCACAGGGACAGGGAGGCCCCGGGGAGCTGTTTTTT. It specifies CASSAQGQGGPGELFF.

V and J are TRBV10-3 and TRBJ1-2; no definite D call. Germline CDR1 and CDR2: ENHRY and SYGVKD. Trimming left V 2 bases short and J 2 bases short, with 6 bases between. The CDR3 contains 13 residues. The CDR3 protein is CAISETSNYGYTF. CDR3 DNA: TGTGCCATCAGTGAGACATCCAACTATGGCTACACCTTC.

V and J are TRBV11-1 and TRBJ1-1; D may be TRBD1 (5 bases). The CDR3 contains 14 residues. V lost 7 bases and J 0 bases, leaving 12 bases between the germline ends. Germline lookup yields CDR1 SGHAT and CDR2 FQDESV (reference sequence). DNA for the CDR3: TGTGCCAGCACCAGACGGGGGGTGAACACTGAAGCTTTCTTT. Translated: CASTRRGVNTEAFF.

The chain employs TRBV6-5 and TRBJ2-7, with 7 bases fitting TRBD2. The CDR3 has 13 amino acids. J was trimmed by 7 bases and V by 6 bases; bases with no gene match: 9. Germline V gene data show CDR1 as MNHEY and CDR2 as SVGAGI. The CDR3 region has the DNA TGTGCCAGCAGAGGGGACTACAACTCGGAGCAGTACTTC. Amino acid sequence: CASRGDYNSEQYF.

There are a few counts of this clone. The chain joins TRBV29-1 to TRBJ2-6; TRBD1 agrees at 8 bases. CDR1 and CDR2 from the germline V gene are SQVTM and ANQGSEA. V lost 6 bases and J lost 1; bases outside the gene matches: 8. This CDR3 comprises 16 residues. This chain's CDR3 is CSVSTGAPSGANVLTF. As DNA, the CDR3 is TGCAGCGTGTCGACAGGGGCGCCTTCTGGGGCCAACGTCCTGACTTTC.

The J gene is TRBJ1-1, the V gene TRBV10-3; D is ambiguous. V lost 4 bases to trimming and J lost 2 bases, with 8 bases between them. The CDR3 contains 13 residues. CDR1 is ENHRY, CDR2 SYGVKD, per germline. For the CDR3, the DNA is TGTGCCATCAGTGGCGACATAAACACTGAAGCTTTCTTT. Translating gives CAISGDINTEAFF.

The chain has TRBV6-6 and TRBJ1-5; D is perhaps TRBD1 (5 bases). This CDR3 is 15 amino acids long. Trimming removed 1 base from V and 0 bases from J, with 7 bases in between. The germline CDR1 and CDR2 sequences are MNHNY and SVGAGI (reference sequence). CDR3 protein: CASSYWQGSNQPQHF. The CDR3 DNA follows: TGTGCCAGCAGTTACTGGCAGGGTAGCAATCAGCCCCAGCATTTT.

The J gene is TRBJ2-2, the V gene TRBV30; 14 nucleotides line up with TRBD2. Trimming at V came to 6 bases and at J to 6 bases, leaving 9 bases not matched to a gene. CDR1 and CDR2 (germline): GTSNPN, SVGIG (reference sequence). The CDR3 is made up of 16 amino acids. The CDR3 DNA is TGTGCCTGCCTGACTAGCGGGAGGGCCTTAGCCGGGGAGCTGTTTTTT. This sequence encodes CACLTSGRALAGELFF.

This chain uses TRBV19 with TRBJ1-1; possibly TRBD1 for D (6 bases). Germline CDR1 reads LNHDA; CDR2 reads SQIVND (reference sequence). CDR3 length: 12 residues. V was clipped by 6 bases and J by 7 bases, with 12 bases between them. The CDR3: CASRTGLVEAFF. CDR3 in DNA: TGTGCCAGTAGGACAGGTCTAGTTGAAGCTTTCTTT.

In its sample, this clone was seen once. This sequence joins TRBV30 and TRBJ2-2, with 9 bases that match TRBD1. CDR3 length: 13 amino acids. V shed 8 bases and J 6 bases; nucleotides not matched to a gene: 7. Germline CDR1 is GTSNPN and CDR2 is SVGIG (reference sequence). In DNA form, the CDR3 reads TGTGCCCGTACAGGGGGCCGGGCCGGGGAGCTGTTTTTT. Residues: CARTGGRAGELFF.

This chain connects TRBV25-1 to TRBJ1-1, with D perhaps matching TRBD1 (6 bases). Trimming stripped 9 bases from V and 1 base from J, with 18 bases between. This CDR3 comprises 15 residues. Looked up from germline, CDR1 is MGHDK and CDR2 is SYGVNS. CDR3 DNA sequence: TGTGCCAGAAAACGACGGGGGGGCCCGAACACTGAAGCTTTCTTT. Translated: CARKRRGGPNTEAFF.

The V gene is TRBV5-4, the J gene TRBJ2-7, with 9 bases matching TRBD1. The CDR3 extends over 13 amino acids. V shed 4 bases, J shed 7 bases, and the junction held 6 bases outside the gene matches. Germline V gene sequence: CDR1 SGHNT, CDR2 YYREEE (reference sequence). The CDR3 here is CASSPTGGREQYF. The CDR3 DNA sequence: TGTGCCAGCAGCCCCACAGGGGGCAGGGAGCAGTACTTC.

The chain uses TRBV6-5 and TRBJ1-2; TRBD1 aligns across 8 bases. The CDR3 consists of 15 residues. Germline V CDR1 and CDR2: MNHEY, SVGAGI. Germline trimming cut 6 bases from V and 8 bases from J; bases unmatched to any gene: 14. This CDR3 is CASRSIQGGPWGYTF. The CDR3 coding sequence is TGTGCCAGCAGGTCAATACAGGGGGGCCCCTGGGGCTACACCTTC.

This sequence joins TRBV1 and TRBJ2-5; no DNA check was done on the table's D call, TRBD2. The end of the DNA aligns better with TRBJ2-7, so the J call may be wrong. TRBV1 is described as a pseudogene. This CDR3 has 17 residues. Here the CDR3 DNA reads TGCACCAGCAGCTCCATAGAGATCCGGGACTATACCTACGAGCAGTACTTC. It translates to CTSSSIEIRDYTYEQYF.

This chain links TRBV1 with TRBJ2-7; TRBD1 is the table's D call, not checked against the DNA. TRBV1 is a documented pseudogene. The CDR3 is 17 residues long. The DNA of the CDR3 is TGCACCAGCAGCCAAGATGGACAGATTCCAAGCTCCTACGGGCAGTACTTC. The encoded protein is CTSSQDGQIPSSYGQYF.

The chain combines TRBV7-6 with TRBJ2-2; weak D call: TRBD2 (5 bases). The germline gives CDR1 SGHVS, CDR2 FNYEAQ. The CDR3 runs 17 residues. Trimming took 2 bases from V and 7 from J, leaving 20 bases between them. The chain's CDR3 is CASSLSSHWEKGGELFF. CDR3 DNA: TGTGCCAGCAGCTTAAGCTCCCATTGGGAGAAAGGCGGGGAGCTGTTTTTT. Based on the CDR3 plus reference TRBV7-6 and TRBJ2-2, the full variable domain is GAGVSQSPRYKVTKRGQDVALRCDPISGHVSLYWYRQALGQGPEFLTYFNYEAQQDKSGLPNDRFSAERPEGSISTLTIQRTEQRDSAMYRCASSLSSHWEKGGELFFGEGSRLTVL.

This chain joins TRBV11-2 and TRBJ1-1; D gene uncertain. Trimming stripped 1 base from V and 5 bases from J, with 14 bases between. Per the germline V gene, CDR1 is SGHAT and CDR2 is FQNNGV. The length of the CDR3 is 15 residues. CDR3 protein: CASSLVTAPRTEAFF. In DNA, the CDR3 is TGTGCCAGCAGCTTAGTCACAGCCCCACGGACTGAAGCTTTCTTT.

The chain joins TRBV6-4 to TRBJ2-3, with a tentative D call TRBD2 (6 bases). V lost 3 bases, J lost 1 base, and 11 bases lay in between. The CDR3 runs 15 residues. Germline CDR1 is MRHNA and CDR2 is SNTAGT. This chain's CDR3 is CASSETGEGTDTQYF. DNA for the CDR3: TGTGCCAGCAGTGAGACGGGAGAGGGCACAGATACGCAGTATTTT.

The chain's CDR3 is CASSSGTGGNEQYF. The CDR3 DNA reads as TGTGCCAGCAGCTCCGGGACAGGGGGCAACGAGCAGTACTTC. The chain uses TRBV7-2 and TRBJ2-7; 12 bases match TRBD1. Germline assignment: CDR1 SGHTA and CDR2 FQGNSA. V was clipped by 4 bases and J by 5 bases; unmatched bases: 3. The CDR3 loop spans 14 amino acids.

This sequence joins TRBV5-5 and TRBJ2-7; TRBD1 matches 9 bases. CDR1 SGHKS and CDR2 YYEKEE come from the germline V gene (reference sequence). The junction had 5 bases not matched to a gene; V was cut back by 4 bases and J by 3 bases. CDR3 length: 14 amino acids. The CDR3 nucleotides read TGTGCCAGCAGCCCGGGACAGGGATTCTACGAGCAGTACTTC. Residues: CASSPGQGFYEQYF.

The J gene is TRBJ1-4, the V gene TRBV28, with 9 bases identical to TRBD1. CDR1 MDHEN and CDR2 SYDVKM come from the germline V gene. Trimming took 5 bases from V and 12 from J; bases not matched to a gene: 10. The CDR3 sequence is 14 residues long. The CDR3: CASSPGQGQEELFF. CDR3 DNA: TGTGCCAGCAGTCCGGGACAGGGTCAGGAAGAACTGTTTTTT.